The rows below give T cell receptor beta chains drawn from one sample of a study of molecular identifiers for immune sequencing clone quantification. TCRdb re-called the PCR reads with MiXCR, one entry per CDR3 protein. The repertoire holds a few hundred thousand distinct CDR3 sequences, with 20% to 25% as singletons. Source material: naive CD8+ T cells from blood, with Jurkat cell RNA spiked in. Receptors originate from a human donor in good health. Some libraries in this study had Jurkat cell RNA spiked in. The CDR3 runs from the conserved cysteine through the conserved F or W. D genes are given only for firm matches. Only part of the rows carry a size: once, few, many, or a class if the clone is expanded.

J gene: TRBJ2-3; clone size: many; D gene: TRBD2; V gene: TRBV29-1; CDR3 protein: CSVEPSGGGGTDTQYF; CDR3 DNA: TGCAGCGTTGAACCTAGCGGGGGGGGTGGCACAGATACGCAGTATTTT
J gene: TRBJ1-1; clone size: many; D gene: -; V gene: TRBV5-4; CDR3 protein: CASTPTGRLNTEAFF; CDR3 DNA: TGTGCCAGCACCCCGACAGGACGCTTGAACACTGAAGCTTTCTTT
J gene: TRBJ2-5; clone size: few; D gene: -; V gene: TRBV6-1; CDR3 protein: CASNPPREGATETQYF; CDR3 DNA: TGTGCCAGCAACCCCCCCCGGGAGGGGGCGACGGAGACCCAGTACTTC
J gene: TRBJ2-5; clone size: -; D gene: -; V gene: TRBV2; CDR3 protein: CASSEEVEFGIQETQYF; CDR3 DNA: TGTGCCAGCAGTGAAGAAGTGGAGTTCGGAATTCAAGAGACCCAGTACTTC
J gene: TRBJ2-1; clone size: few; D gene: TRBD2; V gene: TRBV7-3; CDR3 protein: CASSISGRAAYNNEQFF; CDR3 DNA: TGTGCCAGCAGCATTAGCGGGAGGGCCGCGTATAACAATGAGCAGTTCTTC
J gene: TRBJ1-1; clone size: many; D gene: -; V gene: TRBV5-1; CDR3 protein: CASSFEAFF; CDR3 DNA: TGCGCCAGCAGCTTTGAAGCTTTCTTT
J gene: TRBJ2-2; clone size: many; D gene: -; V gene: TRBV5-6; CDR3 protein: CASSLVSGRGTGELFF; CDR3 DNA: TGTGCCAGCAGCTTGGTGTCAGGTCGGGGGACCGGGGAGCTGTTTTTT
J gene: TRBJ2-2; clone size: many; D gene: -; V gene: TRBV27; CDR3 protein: CASSWVSGELFF; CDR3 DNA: TGTGCCAGCAGTTGGGTCAGCGGGGAGCTGTTTTTT
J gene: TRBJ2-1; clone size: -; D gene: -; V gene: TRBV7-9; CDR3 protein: CASSLMTGTYNEQFF; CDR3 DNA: TGTGCCAGCAGCTTAATGACGGGAACCTACAATGAGCAGTTCTTC
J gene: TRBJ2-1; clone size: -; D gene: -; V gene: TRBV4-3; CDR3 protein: CAGSQTRTGNEQFF; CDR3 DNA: TGCGCCGGCAGCCAAACTCGCACAGGGAATGAGCAGTTCTTC
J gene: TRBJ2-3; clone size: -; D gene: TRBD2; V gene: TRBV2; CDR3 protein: CASATSGTYVDTQYF; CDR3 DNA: TGTGCCAGCGCTACTAGCGGGACGTATGTGGATACGCAGTATTTT
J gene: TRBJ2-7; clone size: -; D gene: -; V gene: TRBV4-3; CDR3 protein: CASSQSAGYEQYF; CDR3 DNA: TGCGCCAGCAGCCAGTCTGCAGGCTACGAGCAGTACTTC
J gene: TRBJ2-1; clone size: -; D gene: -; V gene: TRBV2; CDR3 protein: CASNSQPSSYNEQFF; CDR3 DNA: TGTGCCAGCAACTCTCAACCTAGCTCCTACAATGAGCAGTTCTTC
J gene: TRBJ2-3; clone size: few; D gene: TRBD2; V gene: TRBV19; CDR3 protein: CATSVEGLVSYF; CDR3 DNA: TGTGCCACCTCAGTTGAGGGACTAGTCTCGTATTTT
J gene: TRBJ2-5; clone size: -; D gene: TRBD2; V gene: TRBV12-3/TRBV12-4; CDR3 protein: CASTSFVSGGKSPQYF; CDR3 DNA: TGTGCCAGCACCTCGTTTGTATCGGGGGGTAAGAGTCCCCAGTACTTC
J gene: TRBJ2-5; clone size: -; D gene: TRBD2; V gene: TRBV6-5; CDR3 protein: CASSYSTSGKSAQYF; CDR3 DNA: TGTGCCAGCAGTTACTCGACTAGCGGAAAATCTGCCCAGTACTTC
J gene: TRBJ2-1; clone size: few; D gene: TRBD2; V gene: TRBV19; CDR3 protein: CASSDRGLAGAYEQFF; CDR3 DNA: TGTGCCAGTAGCGACAGGGGACTAGCGGGAGCATATGAGCAGTTCTTC
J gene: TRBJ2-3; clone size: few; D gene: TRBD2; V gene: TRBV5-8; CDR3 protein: CASSWGLAGSEVDTQYF; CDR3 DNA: TGTGCCAGCAGCTGGGGGCTAGCGGGGTCAGAGGTGGATACGCAGTATTTT
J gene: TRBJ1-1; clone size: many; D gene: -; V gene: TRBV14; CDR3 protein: CASSIWGLTEAFF; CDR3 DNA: TGTGCCAGCAGCATATGGGGGCTCACTGAAGCTTTCTTT
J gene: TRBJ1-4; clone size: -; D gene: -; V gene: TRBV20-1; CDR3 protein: CSARARTRAGDEKLFF; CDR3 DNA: TGCAGTGCTAGAGCGCGGACCCGAGCAGGTGATGAAAAACTGTTTTTT
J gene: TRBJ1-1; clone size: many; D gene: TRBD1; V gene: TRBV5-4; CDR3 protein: CASSLAGTAVNTEAFF; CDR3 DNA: TGTGCCAGCAGCTTGGCCGGGACAGCGGTGAACACTGAAGCTTTCTTT
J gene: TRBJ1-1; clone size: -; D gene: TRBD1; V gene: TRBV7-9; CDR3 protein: CASSYWTGGFNTEAFF; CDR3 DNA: TGTGCCAGCAGCTACTGGACAGGGGGATTTAACACTGAAGCTTTCTTT
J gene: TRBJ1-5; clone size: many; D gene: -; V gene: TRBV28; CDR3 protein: CASSLPVAGLNDQPQHF; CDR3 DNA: TGTGCCAGCAGCCTCCCCGTGGCAGGGCTCAACGATCAGCCCCAGCATTTT
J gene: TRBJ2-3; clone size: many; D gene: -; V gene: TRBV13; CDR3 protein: CASSLSPRGADTQYF; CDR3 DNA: TGTGCCAGCAGCTTGTCCCCCAGGGGCGCAGATACGCAGTATTTT
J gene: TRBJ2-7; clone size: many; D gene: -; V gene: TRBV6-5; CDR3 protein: CASSFTGYYEQYF; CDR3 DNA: TGTGCCAGCAGTTTCACCGGGTACTACGAGCAGTACTTC
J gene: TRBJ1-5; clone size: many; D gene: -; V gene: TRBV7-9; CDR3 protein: CASSAHPGGNQPQHF; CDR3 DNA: TGTGCCAGCAGCGCCCACCCGGGGGGCAATCAGCCCCAGCATTTT